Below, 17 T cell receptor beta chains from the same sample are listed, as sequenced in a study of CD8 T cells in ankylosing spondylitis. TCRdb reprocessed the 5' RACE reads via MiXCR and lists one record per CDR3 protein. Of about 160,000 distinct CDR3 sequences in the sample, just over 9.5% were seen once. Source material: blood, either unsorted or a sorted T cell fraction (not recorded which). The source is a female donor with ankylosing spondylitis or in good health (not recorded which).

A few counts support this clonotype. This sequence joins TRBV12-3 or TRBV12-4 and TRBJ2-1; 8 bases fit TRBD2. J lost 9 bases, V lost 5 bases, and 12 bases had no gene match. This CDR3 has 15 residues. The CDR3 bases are TGTGCCAGCAGTCCCGGGGGTAGCGGGGTGGGTGAGCAGTTCTTC. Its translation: CASSPGGSGVGEQFF.

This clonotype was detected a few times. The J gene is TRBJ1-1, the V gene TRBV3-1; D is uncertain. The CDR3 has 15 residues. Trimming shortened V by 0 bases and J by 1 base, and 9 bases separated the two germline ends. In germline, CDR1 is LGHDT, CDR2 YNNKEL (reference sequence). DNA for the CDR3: TGTGCCAGCAGCCAAGAATGGAGGAGGAACACTGAAGCTTTCTTT. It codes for CASSQEWRRNTEAFF. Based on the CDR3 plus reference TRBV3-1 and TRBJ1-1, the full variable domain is DTAVSQTPKYLVTQMGNDKSIKCEQNLGHDTMYWYKQDSKKFLKIMFSYNNKELIINETVPNRFSPKSPDKAHLNLHINSLELGDSAVYFCASSQEWRRNTEAFFGQGTRLTVV.

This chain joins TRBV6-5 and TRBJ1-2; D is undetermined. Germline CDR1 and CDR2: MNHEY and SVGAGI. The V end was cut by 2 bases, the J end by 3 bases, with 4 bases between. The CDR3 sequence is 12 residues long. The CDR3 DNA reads TGTGCCAGCAGTTACAGGGACTATGGCTACACCTTC. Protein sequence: CASSYRDYGYTF.

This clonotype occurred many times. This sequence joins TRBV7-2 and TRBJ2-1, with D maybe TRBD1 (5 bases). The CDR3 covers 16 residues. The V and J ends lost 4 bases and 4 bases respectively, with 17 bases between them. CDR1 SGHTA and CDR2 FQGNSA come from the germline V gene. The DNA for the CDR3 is TGTGCCAGCAGCTCCTATGACAGCACGGCGTACAATGAGCAGTTCTTC. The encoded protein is CASSSYDSTAYNEQFF.

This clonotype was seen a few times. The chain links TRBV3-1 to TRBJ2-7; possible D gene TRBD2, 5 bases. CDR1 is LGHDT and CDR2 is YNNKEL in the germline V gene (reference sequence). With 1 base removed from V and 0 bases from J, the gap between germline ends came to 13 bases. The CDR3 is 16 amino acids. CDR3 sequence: CASSQANGMSSYEQYF. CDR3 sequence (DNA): TGTGCCAGCAGCCAAGCGAACGGGATGAGCTCCTACGAGCAGTACTTC.

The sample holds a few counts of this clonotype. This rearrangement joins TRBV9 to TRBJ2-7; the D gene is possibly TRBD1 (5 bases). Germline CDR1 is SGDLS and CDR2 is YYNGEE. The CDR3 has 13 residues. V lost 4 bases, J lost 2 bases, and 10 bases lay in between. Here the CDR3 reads CASSTEGAYEQYF. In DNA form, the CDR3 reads TGTGCCAGCAGCACCGAAGGGGCCTACGAGCAGTACTTC.

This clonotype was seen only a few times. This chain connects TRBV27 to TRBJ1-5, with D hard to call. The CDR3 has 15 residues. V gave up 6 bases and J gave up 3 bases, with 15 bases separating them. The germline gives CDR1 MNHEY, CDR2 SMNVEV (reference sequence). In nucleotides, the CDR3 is TGTGCCAGCAGGGCCCCCGGGGTCTTCAATCAGCCCCAGCATTTT. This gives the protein CASRAPGVFNQPQHF.

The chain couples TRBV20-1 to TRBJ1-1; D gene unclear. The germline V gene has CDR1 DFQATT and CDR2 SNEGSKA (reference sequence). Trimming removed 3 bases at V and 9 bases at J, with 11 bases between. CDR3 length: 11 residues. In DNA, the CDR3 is TGCAGTGCTAGTGTGGGAGCAAAAGCTTTCTTT. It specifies CSASVGAKAFF.

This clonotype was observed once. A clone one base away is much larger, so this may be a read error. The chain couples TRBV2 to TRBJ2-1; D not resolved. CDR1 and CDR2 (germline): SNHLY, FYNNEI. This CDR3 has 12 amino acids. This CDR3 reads CASDISYNVQFF. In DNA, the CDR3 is TGTGCCAGCGACATTTCCTACAATGTGCAGTTCTTC. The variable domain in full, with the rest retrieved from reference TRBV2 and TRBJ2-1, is EPEVTQTPSHQVTQMGQEVILRCVPISNHLYFYWYRQILGQKVEFLVSFYNNEISEKSEIFDDQFSVERPDGSNFTLKIRSTKLEDSAMYFCASDISYNVQFFGPGTRLTVL.

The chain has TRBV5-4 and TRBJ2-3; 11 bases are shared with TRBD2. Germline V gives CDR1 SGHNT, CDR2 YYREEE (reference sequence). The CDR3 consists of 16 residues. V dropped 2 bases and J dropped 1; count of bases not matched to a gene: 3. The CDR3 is CASSLKGLAGTDTQYF. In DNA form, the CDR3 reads TGTGCCAGCAGCTTAAAGGGACTAGCGGGCACAGATACGCAGTATTTT.

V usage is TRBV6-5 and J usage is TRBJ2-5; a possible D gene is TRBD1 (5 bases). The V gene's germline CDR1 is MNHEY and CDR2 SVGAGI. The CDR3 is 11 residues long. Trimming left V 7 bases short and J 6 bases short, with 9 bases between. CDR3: CASTQGQTQYF. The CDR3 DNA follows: TGTGCCAGCACCCAGGGCCAGACCCAGTACTTC.

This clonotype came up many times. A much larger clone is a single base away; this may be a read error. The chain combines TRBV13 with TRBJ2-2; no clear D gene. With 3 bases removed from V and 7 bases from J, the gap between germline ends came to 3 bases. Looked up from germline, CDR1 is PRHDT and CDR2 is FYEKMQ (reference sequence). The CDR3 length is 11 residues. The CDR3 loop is CASSLNGELFF. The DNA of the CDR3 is TGTGCCAGCAGCTTGAACGGGGAGCTGTTTTTT.

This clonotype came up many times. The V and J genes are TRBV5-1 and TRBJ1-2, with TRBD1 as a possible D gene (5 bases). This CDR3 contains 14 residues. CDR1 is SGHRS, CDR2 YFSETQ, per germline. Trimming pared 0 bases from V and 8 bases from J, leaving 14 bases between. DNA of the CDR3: TGCGCCAGCAGCTTGGGGGGAGACAGCCGCGGCTACACCTTC. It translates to CASSLGGDSRGYTF. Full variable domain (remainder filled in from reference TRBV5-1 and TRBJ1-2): KAGVTQTPRYLIKTRGQQVTLSCSPISGHRSVSWYQQTPGQGLQFLFEYFSETQRNKGNFPGRFSGRQFSNSRSEMNVSTLELGDSALYLCASSLGGDSRGYTFGSGTRLTVV.

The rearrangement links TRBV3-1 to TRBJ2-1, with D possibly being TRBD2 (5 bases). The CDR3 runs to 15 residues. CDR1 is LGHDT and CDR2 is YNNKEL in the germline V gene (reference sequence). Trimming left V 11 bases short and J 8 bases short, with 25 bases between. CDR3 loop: CASSKDLSTGDEQFF. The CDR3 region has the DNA TGTGCCTCCTCCAAAGATCTAAGCACCGGGGATGAGCAGTTCTTC.

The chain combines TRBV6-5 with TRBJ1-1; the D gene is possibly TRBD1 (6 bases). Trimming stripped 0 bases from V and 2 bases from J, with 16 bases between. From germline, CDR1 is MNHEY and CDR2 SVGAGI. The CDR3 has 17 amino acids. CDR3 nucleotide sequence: TGTGCCAGCAGTTACTCGATCGGCAGGGGACCTAACACTGAAGCTTTCTTT. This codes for CASSYSIGRGPNTEAFF.

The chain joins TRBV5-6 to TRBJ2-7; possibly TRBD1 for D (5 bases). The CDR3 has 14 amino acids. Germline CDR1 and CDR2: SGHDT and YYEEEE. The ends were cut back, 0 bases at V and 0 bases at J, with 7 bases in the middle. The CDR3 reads CASSLGTFSYEQYF. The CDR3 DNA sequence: TGTGCCAGCAGCTTGGGGACATTCTCCTACGAGCAGTACTTC.

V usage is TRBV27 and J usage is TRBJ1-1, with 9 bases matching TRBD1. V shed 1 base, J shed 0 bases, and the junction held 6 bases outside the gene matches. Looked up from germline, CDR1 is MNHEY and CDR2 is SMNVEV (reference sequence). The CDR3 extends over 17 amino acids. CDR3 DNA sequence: TGTGCCAGCAGTTTATACAGGGGGCTTGGGGTGAACACTGAAGCTTTCTTT. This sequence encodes CASSLYRGLGVNTEAFF.